One and the same sample provided the 8 T cell receptor beta chains below, sequenced in a study of cytomegalovirus exposure and HLA in healthy donors. Primers for the PCR totalled 60 Vbeta and 13 Jbeta. Assay used: immunoSEQ multiplex PCR; TCRdb lists only in-frame clones, some missing. Found here are roughly 73,000 clones, 84% of them singletons; the top ten hold 2.4%. Sequencing was done on a sample of PBMCs. The source is a woman aged 45-59 years in good health and CMV-seronegative.

For the CDR3, the DNA is TGCGCCAGCAGCCCTCGCAGGGGGAGTAGCACTGAAGCTTTCTTT. Translation: CASSPRRGSSTEAFF. The rearrangement links TRBV5-1 to TRBJ1-1; TRBD1 matches 7 bases. V lost 4 bases to trimming and J lost 4 bases; unmatched junction nucleotides: 10. The CDR3 sequence is 15 residues long. CDR1 and CDR2 from the germline V gene are SGHRS and YFSETQ.

The chain has TRBV18 and TRBJ2-1; D is unclear. Germline CDR1 KGHSH, CDR2 LQKENI. Trimming left V 5 bases short and J 9 bases short, with 14 bases between. CDR3 length equals 13 residues. CDR3 nucleotides: TGTGCCAGCTCATCAGACTCGGTCAGTGAGCAGTTCTTC. This sequence encodes CASSSDSVSEQFF.

This chain joins TRBV2 and TRBJ2-1; 11 bases line up with TRBD2. Germline V gives CDR1 SNHLY, CDR2 FYNNEI. Trimming at V came to 7 bases and at J to 7 bases, leaving 9 bases not matched to a gene. The CDR3 has 15 amino acids. CDR3 sequence reads: CASMPGPSGGNEQFF. CDR3 nucleotide sequence: TGTGCCAGCATGCCTGGTCCTAGCGGGGGGAATGAGCAGTTCTTC.

The count of this clone is one. This chain uses TRBV5-6 with TRBJ2-5; 8 bases align to TRBD2. Germline lookup yields CDR1 SGHDT and CDR2 YYEEEE. The CDR3 spans 15 residues. Trimming took 3 bases from V and 5 from J; bases not matched to a gene: 9. This CDR3 reads CASSSQKRELETQYF. Written as DNA, the CDR3 is TGTGCCAGCAGCTCACAAAAGCGGGAGTTGGAGACCCAGTACTTC.

In its sample, this clone was seen once. The chain links TRBV19 to TRBJ1-2, with 9 nucleotides matching TRBD1. Germline CDR1 LNHDA, CDR2 SQIVND (reference sequence). Trimming took 6 bases from V and 4 from J; bases not matched to a gene: 6. The CDR3 consists of 14 residues. In DNA, the CDR3 is TGTGCCAGTAGCATGACAGGGGGTAGCTATGGCTACACCTTC. It codes for CASSMTGGSYGYTF.

The gene calls are TRBV18 and TRBJ1-1, with 8 bases aligning to TRBD1. Germline V gives CDR1 KGHSH, CDR2 LQKENI. This CDR3 comprises 14 residues. The V gene end was trimmed by 5 bases and the J gene end by 0 bases; junction bases not matched to a gene: 2. As DNA, the CDR3 is TGTGCCAGCTCAACAGGGGGAGTGAACACTGAAGCTTTCTTT. Amino acid sequence: CASSTGGVNTEAFF.

V usage is TRBV2 and J usage is TRBJ2-3, with D possibly TRBD2 on 5 matching bases. Germline CDR1 reads SNHLY; CDR2 reads FYNNEI. This CDR3 is built from 12 residues. V lost 7 bases to trimming and J lost 2 bases, with 7 bases between them. CDR3 in amino acids: CASTGLTDTQYF. Written as DNA, the CDR3 is TGTGCCAGCACCGGACTCACAGATACGCAGTATTTT. The complete variable domain, with remaining parts taken from reference TRBV2 and TRBJ2-3, reads EPEVTQTPSHQVTQMGQEVILRCVPISNHLYFYWYRQILGQKVEFLVSFYNNEISEKSEIFDDQFSVERPDGSNFTLKIRSTKLEDSAMYFCASTGLTDTQYFGPGTRLTVL.

The chain couples TRBV7-9 to TRBJ1-5, with 7 bases aligning to TRBD1. This CDR3 spans 17 amino acids. V dropped 5 bases and J dropped 4; count of bases not matched to a gene: 14. Germline V gene lookup returns CDR1 SEHNR and CDR2 FQNEAQ (reference sequence). CDR3 DNA sequence: TGTGCCAGCAGCCCCGACCTCGGGACAGCCATTAATCAGCCCCAGCATTTT. Its translation: CASSPDLGTAINQPQHF.